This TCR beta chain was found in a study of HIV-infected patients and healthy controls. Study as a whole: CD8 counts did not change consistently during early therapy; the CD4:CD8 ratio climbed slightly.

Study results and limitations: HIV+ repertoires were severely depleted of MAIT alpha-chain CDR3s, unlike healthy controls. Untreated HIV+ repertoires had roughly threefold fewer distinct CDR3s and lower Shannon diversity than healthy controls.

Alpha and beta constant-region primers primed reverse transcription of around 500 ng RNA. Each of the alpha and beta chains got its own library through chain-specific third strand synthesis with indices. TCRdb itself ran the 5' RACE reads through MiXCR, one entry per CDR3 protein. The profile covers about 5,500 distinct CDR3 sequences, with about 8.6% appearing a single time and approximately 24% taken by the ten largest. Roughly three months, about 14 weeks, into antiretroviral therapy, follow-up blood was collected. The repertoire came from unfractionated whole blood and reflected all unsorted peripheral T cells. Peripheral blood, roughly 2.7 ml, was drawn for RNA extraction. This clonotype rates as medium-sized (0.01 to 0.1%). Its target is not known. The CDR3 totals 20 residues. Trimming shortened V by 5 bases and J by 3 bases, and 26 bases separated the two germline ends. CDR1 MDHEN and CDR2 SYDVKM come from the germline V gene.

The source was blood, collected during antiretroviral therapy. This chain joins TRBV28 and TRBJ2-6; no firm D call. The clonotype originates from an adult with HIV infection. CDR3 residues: CASSLSVGIGSSFGANVLTF. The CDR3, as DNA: TGTGCCAGCAGTCTAAGCGTGGGGATAGGAAGTAGCTTTGGGGCCAACGTCCTGACTTTC.